One sample yielded the 7 T cell receptor beta chains listed below, sequenced in a study of T cells after yellow fever vaccination. TCRdb ran MiXCR on the 5' RACE reads and lists one entry per CDR3 protein. The sample gives about 63,000 distinct CDR3 sequences, approximately 7% of which show up once; 36% is in the top ten. The sequencing here drew on CD8+ T cells sorted from PBMCs, taken 15 days after the yellow fever booster vaccination. These receptors were collected from a man aged 25-40 years who received the YFV17D yellow fever vaccine.

This clonotype was seen many times. V gene TRBV20-1 combines with J gene TRBJ2-3; D may correspond to TRBD1 or TRBD2 (5 bases each). Germline CDR1 is DFQATT and CDR2 is SNEGSKA (reference sequence). This CDR3 is built from 15 residues. The V and J ends lost 5 bases and 4 bases respectively, with 19 bases between them. CDR3 coding DNA: TGCAGTGCTGGTCCGGGACCCCTGGGACCAGATACGCAGTATTTT. It is translated as CSAGPGPLGPDTQYF.

Ten or more counts support this clonotype. The chain uses TRBV7-2 and TRBJ1-1; D not resolved. Germline V gene sequence: CDR1 SGHTA, CDR2 FQGNSA. V lost 1 base and J lost 6, with 15 bases in between. This CDR3 comprises 15 residues. Here the CDR3 DNA reads TGTGCCAGCAGCTTAGAAGCCCCTGCATGGGCTGAAGCTTTCTTT. It yields the protein CASSLEAPAWAEAFF.

The rearrangement joins TRBV10-3 to TRBJ2-7; TRBD2 matches at 7 bases. The CDR3 totals 16 residues. V trimming: 2 bases; J trimming: 4 bases; junction bases outside the gene matches: 11. Per germline, CDR1 ENHRY and CDR2 SYGVKD. The CDR3: CAISEEAQAGVYEQYF. As DNA, the CDR3 is TGTGCCATCAGTGAGGAGGCGCAGGCGGGAGTGTACGAGCAGTACTTC.

Only a few counts were recorded for this clonotype. The V and J genes are TRBV14 and TRBJ2-5; D gene ambiguous. V lost 3 bases, J lost 2 bases, and 7 bases lay in between. Germline CDR1 is SGHDN and CDR2 is FVKESK. The CDR3 totals 13 residues. The CDR3 nucleotides read TGTGCCAGCAGCCAGTACGGTCAAGAGACCCAGTACTTC. It specifies CASSQYGQETQYF. Complete variable domain (other parts from reference TRBV14 and TRBJ2-5): EAGVTQFPSHSVIEKGQTVTLRCDPISGHDNLYWYRRVMGKEIKFLLHFVKESKQDESGMPNNRFLAERTGGTYSTLKVQPAELEDSGVYFCASSQYGQETQYFGPGTRLLVL.

This clonotype was observed at least ten times. The chain recombines TRBV12-3 or TRBV12-4 with TRBJ2-5; the D gene is possibly TRBD1 (6 bases). The CDR3 contains 13 residues. The ends were cut back, 5 bases at V and 5 bases at J, with 12 bases in the middle. CDR3 DNA: TGTGCCAGCAGTCAACAGGGCTTGGAGACCCAGTACTTC. Residues: CASSQQGLETQYF.

This clonotype was detected many times. CDR3 sequence: CASLGGRAFPDTQYF. CDR3 sequence (DNA): TGTGCCAGTTTGGGCGGGAGGGCCTTCCCAGATACGCAGTATTTT. The chain combines TRBV2 with TRBJ2-3; 9 bases align to TRBD2. J gave up 4 bases and V 9 bases, and 11 bases lay outside the gene matches. Germline CDR1 is SNHLY and CDR2 is FYNNEI. CDR3 length: 15 residues. Based on the CDR3 plus reference TRBV2 and TRBJ2-3, the full variable domain is EPEVTQTPSHQVTQMGQEVILRCVPISNHLYFYWYRQILGQKVEFLVSFYNNEISEKSEIFDDQFSVERPDGSNFTLKIRSTKLEDSAMYFCASLGGRAFPDTQYFGPGTRLTVL.

This clonotype has a count of ten or more. The chain uses TRBV20-1 and TRBJ1-5; tentative D call: TRBD1 (5 bases). CDR1 is DFQATT and CDR2 is SNEGSKA in the germline V gene (reference sequence). The CDR3 extends over 12 amino acids. Trimming took 4 bases from V and 7 from J, leaving 11 bases between them. The CDR3 nucleotides are TGCAGTGCTAAAGGGGTGACACAGCCCCAGCATTTT. It codes for CSAKGVTQPQHF.